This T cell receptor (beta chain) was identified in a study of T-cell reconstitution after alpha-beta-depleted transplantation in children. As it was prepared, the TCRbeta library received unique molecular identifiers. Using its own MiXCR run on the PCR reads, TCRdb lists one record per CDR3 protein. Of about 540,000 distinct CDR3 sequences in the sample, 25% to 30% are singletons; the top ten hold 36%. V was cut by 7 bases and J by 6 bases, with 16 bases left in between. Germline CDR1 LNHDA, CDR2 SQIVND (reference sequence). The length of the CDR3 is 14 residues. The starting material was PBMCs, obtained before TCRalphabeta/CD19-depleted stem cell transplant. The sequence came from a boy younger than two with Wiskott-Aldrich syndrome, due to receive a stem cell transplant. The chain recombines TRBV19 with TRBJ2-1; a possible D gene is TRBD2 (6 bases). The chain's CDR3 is CASTLGGLTNEQFF. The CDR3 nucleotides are TGTGCCAGTACCTTGGGGGGACTCACCAATGAGCAGTTCTTC. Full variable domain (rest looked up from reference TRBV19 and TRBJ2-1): DGGITQSPKYLFRKEGQNVTLSCEQNLNHDAMYWYRQDPGQGLRLIYYSQIVNDFQKGDIAEGYSVSREKKESFPLTVTSAQKNPTAFYLCASTLGGLTNEQFFGPGTRLTVL.